This T cell receptor (beta chain) was retrieved from a study of blood T cell repertoires in COVID-19. Study-level background: In each case, the material was cDNA or gDNA derived from T cells, B-cell-depleted T cells, or PBMCs.

The CDR3 has 15 residues. The germline V gene has CDR1 WSHSY and CDR2 SAAADI. The V end lost 2 bases, the J end lost 6 bases, and 14 bases lay between the germline ends. Profiled with immunoSEQ multiplex PCR; TCRdb holds only in-frame clones, not every one. The sample consists of about 400,000 clones, roughly 88% of them appearing once. This clone has only a few counts. The sequence was collected from a woman between 35 and 50 years old with acute COVID-19. J is TRBJ1-5 and V is TRBV10-2; D possibly corresponds to TRBD1 (5 bases). The sequenced sample consisted of PBMCs or T cells enriched from blood (not recorded which). CDR3 sequence reads: CASSEGASYGQPQHF. The CDR3 DNA sequence: TGCGCCAGCAGTGAGGGGGCGTCATACGGTCAGCCCCAGCATTTT.